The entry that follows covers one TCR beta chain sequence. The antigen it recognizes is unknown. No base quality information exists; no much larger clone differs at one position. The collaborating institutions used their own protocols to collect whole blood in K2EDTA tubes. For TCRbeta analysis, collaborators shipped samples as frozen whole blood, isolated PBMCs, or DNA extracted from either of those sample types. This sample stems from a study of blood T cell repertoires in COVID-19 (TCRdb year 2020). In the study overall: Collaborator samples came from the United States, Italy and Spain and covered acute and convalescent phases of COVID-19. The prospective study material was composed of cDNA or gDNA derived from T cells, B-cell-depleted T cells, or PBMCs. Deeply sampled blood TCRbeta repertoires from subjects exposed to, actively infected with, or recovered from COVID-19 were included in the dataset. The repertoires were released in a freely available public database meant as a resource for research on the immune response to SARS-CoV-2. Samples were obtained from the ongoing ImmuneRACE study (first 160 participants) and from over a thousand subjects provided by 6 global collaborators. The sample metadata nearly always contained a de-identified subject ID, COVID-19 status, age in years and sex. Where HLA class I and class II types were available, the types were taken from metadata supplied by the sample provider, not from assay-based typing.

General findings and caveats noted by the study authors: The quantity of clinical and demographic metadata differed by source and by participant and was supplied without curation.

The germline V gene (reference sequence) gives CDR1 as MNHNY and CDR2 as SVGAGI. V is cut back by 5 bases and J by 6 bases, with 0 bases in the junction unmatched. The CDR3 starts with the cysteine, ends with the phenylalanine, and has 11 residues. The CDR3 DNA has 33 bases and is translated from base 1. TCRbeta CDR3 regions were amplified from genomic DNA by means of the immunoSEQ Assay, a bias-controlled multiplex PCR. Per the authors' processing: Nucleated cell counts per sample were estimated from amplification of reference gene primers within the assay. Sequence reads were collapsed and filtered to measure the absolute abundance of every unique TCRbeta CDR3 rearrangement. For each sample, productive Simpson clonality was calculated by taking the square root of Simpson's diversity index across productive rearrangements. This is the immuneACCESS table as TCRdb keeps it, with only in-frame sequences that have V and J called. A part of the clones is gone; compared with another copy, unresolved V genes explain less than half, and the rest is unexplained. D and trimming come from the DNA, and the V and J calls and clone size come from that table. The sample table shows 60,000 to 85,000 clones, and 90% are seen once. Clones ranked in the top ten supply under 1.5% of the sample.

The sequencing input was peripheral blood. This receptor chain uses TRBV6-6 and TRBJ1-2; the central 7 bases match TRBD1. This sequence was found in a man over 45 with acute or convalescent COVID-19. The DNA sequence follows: TGTGCCAGCAGTGACAGGGATGGCTACACCTTC. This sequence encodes CASSDRDGYTF.